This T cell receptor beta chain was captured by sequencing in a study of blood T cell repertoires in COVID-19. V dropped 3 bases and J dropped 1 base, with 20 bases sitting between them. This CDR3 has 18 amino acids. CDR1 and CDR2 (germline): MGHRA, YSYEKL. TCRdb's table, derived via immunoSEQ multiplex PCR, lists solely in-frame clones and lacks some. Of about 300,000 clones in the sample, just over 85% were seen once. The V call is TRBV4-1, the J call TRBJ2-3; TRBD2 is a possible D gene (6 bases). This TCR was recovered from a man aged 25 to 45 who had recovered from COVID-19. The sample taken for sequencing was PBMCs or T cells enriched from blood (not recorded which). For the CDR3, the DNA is TGCGCCAGCAGCCAGGAGACTAGGGGCCGTGTGGGCACAGATACGCAGTATTTT. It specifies CASSQETRGRVGTDTQYF.